This record covers a single T cell receptor beta chain. The data derive from a study of OX40 agonist ivuxolimab in advanced cancers. Sequenced by immunoSEQ multiplex PCR; TCRdb stores in-frame clones only, minus some. Of around 77,000 clones in the sample, approximately 90% were seen once. This TCR derives from an adult with an advanced solid tumor such as melanoma, head and neck, liver or kidney cancer. The specimen comprised CD4+ or CD8+ T cells sorted from blood, sampled in a trial of the OX40 agonist ivuxolimab.

CDR3 sequence: CAINGQGSEQYF. The DNA of the CDR3 is TGTGCCATCAACGGACAGGGGAGCGAGCAGTACTTC. The chain employs TRBV10-3 and TRBJ2-7, with TRBD1 identical over 9 bases. The CDR3 has 12 residues. J lost 6 bases, V lost 7 bases, and 4 bases had no gene match. The germline V gene encodes CDR1 ENHRY and CDR2 SYGVKD.